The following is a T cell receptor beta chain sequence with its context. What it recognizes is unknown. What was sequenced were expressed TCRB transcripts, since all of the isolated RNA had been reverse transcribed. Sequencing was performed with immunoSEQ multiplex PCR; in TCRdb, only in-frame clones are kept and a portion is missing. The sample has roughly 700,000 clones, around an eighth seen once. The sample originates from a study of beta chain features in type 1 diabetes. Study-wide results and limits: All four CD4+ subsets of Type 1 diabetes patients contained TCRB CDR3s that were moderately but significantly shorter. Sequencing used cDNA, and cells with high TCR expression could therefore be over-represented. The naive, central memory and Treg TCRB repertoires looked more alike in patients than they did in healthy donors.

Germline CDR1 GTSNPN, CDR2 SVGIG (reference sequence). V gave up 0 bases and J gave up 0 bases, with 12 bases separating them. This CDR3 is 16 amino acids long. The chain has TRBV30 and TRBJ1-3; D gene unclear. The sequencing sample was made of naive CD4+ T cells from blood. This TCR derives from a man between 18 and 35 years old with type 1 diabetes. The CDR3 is CAWSVWWRSSGNTIYF. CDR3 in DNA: TGTGCCTGGAGTGTATGGTGGCGAAGCTCTGGAAACACCATATATTTT.